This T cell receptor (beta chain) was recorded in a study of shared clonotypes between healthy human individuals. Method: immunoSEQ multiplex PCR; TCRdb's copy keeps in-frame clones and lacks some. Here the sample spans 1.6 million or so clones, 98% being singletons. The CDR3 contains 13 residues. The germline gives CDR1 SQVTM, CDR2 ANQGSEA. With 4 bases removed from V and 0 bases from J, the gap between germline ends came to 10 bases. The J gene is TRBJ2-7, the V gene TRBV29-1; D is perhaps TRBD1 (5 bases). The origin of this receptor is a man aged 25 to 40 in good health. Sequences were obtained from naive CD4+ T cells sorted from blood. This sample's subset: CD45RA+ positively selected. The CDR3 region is CSVAHRSSYEQYF. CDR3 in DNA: TGCAGCGTTGCTCACAGGAGCTCCTACGAGCAGTACTTC.